One and the same sample provided the 3 T cell receptor beta chains below, sequenced in a study of blood T cell repertoires in COVID-19 (dated by TCRdb to 2020 to 2021). The library relied on the immunoSEQ multiplex PCR assay. The table was pulled from immuneACCESS by TCRdb, which kept in-frame rearrangements only. Such tables lose some clones; where checked, under half of the loss comes from unresolved V genes, and the rest has no known cause. The sample yields fewer than 300,000 clones; approximately 89% were counted once. In total, the top ten clones hold 2.2% of the sample. The sample consisted of peripheral blood. The receptor source for this set is a woman aged 25-40 years with COVID-19, enrolled during active disease.

This sequence joins TRBV20-1 and TRBJ2-5, with TRBD2 matching over 11 bases. This CDR3 is 14 amino acids long. Germline loops: CDR1 DFQATT, CDR2 SNEGSKA (reference sequence). V shed 3 bases and J 6 bases; nucleotides not matched to a gene: 6. CDR3 region: CSASPSGGLKTQYF. The CDR3 nucleotides read TGCAGTGCTAGTCCTAGCGGGGGGTTAAAGACCCAGTACTTC.

There are a few counts of this clone. The J gene is TRBJ1-2, the V gene TRBV7-2, with 7 bases lining up with TRBD1. Germline CDR1 and CDR2: SGHTA and FQGNSA. V was pared by 5 bases and J by 4 bases, with 7 bases of the junction left unmatched. The CDR3 is made up of 14 amino acids. The CDR3 loop reads CASSGFGTAYGYTF. In DNA form, the CDR3 reads TGTGCCAGCAGCGGTTTCGGGACAGCCTATGGCTACACCTTC.

V usage is TRBV18 and J usage is TRBJ1-1; 8 bases fit TRBD1. V shed 3 bases, J shed 5 bases, and the junction held 8 bases outside the gene matches. The germline V gene has CDR1 KGHSH and CDR2 LQKENI. This CDR3 comprises 15 residues. CDR3 residues: CASSPQEDRVTEAFF. Here the CDR3 DNA reads TGTGCCAGCTCACCCCAAGAGGACAGGGTAACTGAAGCTTTCTTT. The whole variable domain, filled in from reference TRBV18 and TRBJ1-1, reads NAGVMQNPRHLVRRRGQEARLRCSPMKGHSHVYWYRQLPEEGLKFMVYLQKENIIDESGMPKERFSAEFPKEGPSILRIQQVVRGDSAAYFCASSPQEDRVTEAFFGQGTRLTVV.